Following are 6 T cell receptor beta chains from one sample sequenced in a study of blood T cell repertoires in COVID-19. Using immunoSEQ multiplex PCR, the repertoire was profiled, and TCRdb retains in-frame clones only, with some absent. The sample holds some 200,000 clones, roughly 81% seen once. What was sequenced was peripheral blood. The receptors shown here come from a woman between 45 and 60 years old with active or convalescent COVID-19.

The chain uses TRBV19 and TRBJ1-5, with TRBD1 matching over 10 bases. Germline lookup yields CDR1 LNHDA and CDR2 SQIVND (reference sequence). The CDR3 has 17 amino acids. The J segment lost 7 bases and the V segment lost 5 bases, leaving 14 bases of the junction unmatched. The CDR3 spells CASSVSIRDRGGQPQHF. For the CDR3, the DNA is TGTGCCAGTAGTGTTTCTATCCGGGACAGGGGTGGGCAGCCCCAGCATTTT.

The genes are TRBV15 and TRBJ1-4, with D uncertain. This CDR3 has 16 residues. Trimming shortened V by 3 bases and J by 4 bases, and 15 bases separated the two germline ends. CDR1 is LNHNV and CDR2 is YYDKDF in the germline V gene (reference sequence). The CDR3 protein is CATSRIGGLLNEKLFF. CDR3 sequence (DNA): TGTGCCACCAGCAGGATTGGAGGACTTCTTAATGAAAAACTGTTTTTT.

The chain combines TRBV3-1 (or the pseudogene TRBV3-2) with TRBJ2-5; the D gene is possibly TRBD1 (6 bases). V shed 1 base and J shed 5 bases, with 17 bases lying between them. Germline V gene data show CDR1 as LGHDT and CDR2 as YNNKEL (reference sequence). CDR3 length equals 16 residues. This CDR3 is CASSQGGQGRIETQYF. The DNA of the CDR3 is TGTGCCAGCAGCCAAGGGGGGCAGGGAAGGATTGAGACCCAGTACTTC.

V is TRBV20-1 and J is TRBJ2-6, with D maybe TRBD2 (6 bases). V lost 3 bases and J 4 bases, leaving 13 bases between the germline ends. The CDR3 is made up of 15 amino acids. CDR1 is DFQATT, CDR2 SNEGSKA, per germline (reference sequence). In DNA form, the CDR3 reads TGCAGTGCTAGTCTGGAGGGATCCGGGGCCAACGTCCTGACTTTC. Encoded protein: CSASLEGSGANVLTF.

In its sample, this clone was seen a few times. The rearrangement joins TRBV11-1 to TRBJ1-1; D unclear. CDR1 and CDR2 from the germline V gene are SGHAT and FQDESV (reference sequence). Trimming removed 5 bases from V and 8 bases from J, with 15 bases in between. The CDR3 runs to 13 residues. CDR3 nucleotides: TGTGCCAGCAGCCCCGGACTGGAGGGAGAAGCTTTCTTT. Residues: CASSPGLEGEAFF.

The rearrangement uses TRBV28 and TRBJ2-7; 7 positions agree with TRBD2. Germline CDR1 is MDHEN and CDR2 is SYDVKM. This CDR3 has 12 amino acids. V shed 6 bases and J 7 bases; nucleotides not matched to a gene: 6. Written as DNA, the CDR3 is TGTGCCAGCAGCCTTGCCGGGAGGGAGCAGTACGTC. Its translation is CASSLAGREQYV.